A single sample gave rise to the 11 T cell receptor beta chains below, sequenced in a study of T cells in Graves' hyperthyroidism and ophthalmopathy. Amplified TCR beta CDR3 regions came from RNA transcripts. The HTBI primer set was used in a first-round RT-PCR of the TCR CDR3. TCRdb re-called the multiplex PCR reads with MiXCR, one entry per CDR3 protein. The sample records hundreds of thousands of distinct CDR3 sequences, approximately 20% being singletons. Sample: blood. Receptor source: a man aged 35-49 years with Graves' ophthalmopathy.

This clonotype was detected many times. The genes are TRBV5-1 and TRBJ1-1; 7 bases agree with TRBD1. Germline V gene lookup returns CDR1 SGHRS and CDR2 YFSETQ. The CDR3 length is 15 residues. Trimming removed 6 bases from V and 1 base from J; junction bases left unmatched: 9. The CDR3 sequence: CASKPPGGRNTEAFF. CDR3 nucleotides: TGCGCCAGCAAGCCCCCAGGGGGAAGGAACACTGAAGCTTTCTTT.

The sample holds many counts of this clonotype. The rearrangement joins TRBV11-2 to TRBJ2-3; unclear D gene. V was clipped by 5 bases and J by 3 bases, with 12 bases between them. Germline-derived CDR1 and CDR2 are SGHAT and FQNNGV. This CDR3 has 14 amino acids. CDR3 in DNA: TGTGCCAGCAGCCGCCGGGTTACGACAGATACGCAGTATTTT. Residues: CASSRRVTTDTQYF.

This clonotype was seen many times. The J gene is TRBJ2-1, the V gene TRBV7-2; D call uncertain. The CDR3 is 12 residues long. The germline V gene encodes CDR1 SGHTA and CDR2 FQGNSA. Trimming pared 5 bases from V and 8 bases from J, leaving 10 bases between. CDR3 residues: CASSPFPDEQFF. In nucleotides, the CDR3 is TGTGCCAGCAGCCCCTTCCCCGATGAGCAGTTCTTC.

The gene calls are TRBV27 and TRBJ2-3; the match to TRBD2 covers 12 bases. Germline assignment: CDR1 MNHEY and CDR2 SMNVEV (reference sequence). V shed 5 bases, J shed 5 bases, and the junction held 14 bases outside the gene matches. There are 18 residues in the CDR3. The CDR3 spells CASSPLKLAGGQVDTQYF. The CDR3 nucleotides read TGTGCCAGCAGTCCTCTGAAGCTAGCGGGAGGGCAAGTAGATACGCAGTATTTT.

This clonotype was seen ten or more times. This chain uses TRBV20-1 with TRBJ2-3; D is possibly TRBD1 (7 bases). The ends were cut back, 6 bases at V and 6 bases at J, with 22 bases in the middle. The germline V gene encodes CDR1 DFQATT and CDR2 SNEGSKA (reference sequence). The CDR3 has 15 amino acids. The CDR3 sequence: CSADGGTDVRDTQYF. In DNA form, the CDR3 reads TGCAGTGCGGACGGCGGGACAGACGTACGGGATACGCAGTATTTT.

This clonotype has ten or more counts. V is TRBV12-3 or TRBV12-4 and J is TRBJ2-3, with TRBD1 matching 11 bases. This CDR3 contains 15 residues. J was trimmed by 2 bases and V by 4 bases; bases with no gene match: 2. CDR3 sequence: CASSWDRGVTDTQYF. CDR3 coding DNA: TGTGCCAGCAGTTGGGACAGGGGGGTCACAGATACGCAGTATTTT.

This chain connects TRBV12-3 or TRBV12-4 to TRBJ2-5; TRBD1 matches 10 bases. The CDR3 contains 17 residues. The V gene end was trimmed by 6 bases and the J gene end by 4 bases; junction bases not matched to a gene: 14. CDR3 region: CASSGRDRGLIRETQYF. The CDR3 DNA reads TGTGCCAGCAGCGGCCGGGACAGGGGTTTAATTAGAGAGACCCAGTACTTC.

This clonotype came up many times. This chain joins TRBV5-1 and TRBJ1-2; TRBD1 is a possible D gene (6 bases). The CDR3 loop spans 16 amino acids. The germline V and J ends were trimmed by 3 bases and 6 bases, with 21 bases remaining between them. Germline V gene sequence: CDR1 SGHRS, CDR2 YFSETQ. The CDR3 DNA follows: TGCGCCAGCAGCTCGAGAGGGGGGTGGACCGTGGATGGCTACACCTTC. It yields the protein CASSSRGGWTVDGYTF.

The J gene is TRBJ1-4, the V gene TRBV12-3 or TRBV12-4; D possibly corresponds to TRBD1 (5 bases). Deletions cut 6 bases from V and 4 bases from J, with 12 bases between. The CDR3 loop spans 14 amino acids. The CDR3 region is CASRVGVFNEKLFF. CDR3 bases: TGTGCCAGCAGGGTGGGGGTGTTTAATGAAAAACTGTTTTTT.

This clonotype has only a few counts. The V call is TRBV24-1, the J call TRBJ1-2; the D gene is possibly TRBD1 (6 bases). Per germline, CDR1 KGHDR and CDR2 SFDVKD. The CDR3 totals 13 residues. V lost 2 bases and J 6 bases, leaving 9 bases between the germline ends. In nucleotides, the CDR3 is TGTGCCACCAGTGATTGGGGGCGTAATGGCTACACCTTC. Protein: CATSDWGRNGYTF.

The chain uses TRBV28 and TRBJ2-1; 9 bases line up with TRBD2. This CDR3 comprises 15 residues. Unmatched junction bases numbered 9, after V lost 5 bases and J lost 7 bases. CDR1 and CDR2 from the germline V gene are MDHEN and SYDVKM. CDR3 in amino acids: CASSLTSGFMNEQFF. The CDR3 nucleotides are TGTGCCAGCAGTCTGACTAGCGGTTTCATGAATGAGCAGTTCTTC.